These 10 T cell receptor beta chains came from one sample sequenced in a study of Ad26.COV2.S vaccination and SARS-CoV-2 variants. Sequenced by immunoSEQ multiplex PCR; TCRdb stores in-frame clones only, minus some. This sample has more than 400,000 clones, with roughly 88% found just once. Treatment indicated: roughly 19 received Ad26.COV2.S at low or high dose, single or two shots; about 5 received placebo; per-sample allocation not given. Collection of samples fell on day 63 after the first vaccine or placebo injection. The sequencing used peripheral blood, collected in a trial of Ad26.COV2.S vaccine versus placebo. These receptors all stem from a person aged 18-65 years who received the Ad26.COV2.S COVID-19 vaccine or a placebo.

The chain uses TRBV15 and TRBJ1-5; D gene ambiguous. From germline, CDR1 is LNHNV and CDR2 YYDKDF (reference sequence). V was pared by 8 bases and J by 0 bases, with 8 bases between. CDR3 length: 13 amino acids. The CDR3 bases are TGTGCCACCGCGATCAATAGCAATCAGCCCCAGCATTTT. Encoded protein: CATAINSNQPQHF.

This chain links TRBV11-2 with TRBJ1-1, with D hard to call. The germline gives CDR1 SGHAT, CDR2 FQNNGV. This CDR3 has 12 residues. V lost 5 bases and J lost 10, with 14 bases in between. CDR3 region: CASSLETFLAFF. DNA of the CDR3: TGTGCCAGCAGCCTCGAGACATTCTTAGCTTTCTTT.

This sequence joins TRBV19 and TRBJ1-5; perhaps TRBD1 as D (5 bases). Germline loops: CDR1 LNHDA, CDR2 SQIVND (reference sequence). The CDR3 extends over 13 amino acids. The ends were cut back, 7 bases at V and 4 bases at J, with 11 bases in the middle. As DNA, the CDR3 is TGTGCCAGTAAGGACATTTTTAATCAGCCCCAGCATTTT. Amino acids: CASKDIFNQPQHF.

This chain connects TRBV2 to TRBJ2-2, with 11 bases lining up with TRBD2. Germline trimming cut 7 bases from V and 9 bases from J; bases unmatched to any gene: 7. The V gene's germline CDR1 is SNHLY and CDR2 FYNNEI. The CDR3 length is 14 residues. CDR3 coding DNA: TGTGCCAGCACCGGACTAGCGGGTCTTTGGGAGCTGTTTTTT. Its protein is CASTGLAGLWELFF.

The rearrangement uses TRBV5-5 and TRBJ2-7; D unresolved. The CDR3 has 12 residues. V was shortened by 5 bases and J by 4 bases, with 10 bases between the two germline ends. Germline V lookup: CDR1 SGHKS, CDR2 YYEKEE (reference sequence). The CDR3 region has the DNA TGTGCCAGCAGTACGGTAGGTTACGAGCAGTACTTC. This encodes CASSTVGYEQYF.

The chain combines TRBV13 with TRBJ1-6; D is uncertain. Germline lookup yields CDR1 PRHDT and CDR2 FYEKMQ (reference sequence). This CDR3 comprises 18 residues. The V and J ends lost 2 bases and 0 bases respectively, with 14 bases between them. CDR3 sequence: CASSLSRPLSSYNSPLHF. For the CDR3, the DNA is TGTGCCAGCAGCTTAAGTCGCCCTCTAAGCTCCTATAATTCACCCCTCCACTTT.

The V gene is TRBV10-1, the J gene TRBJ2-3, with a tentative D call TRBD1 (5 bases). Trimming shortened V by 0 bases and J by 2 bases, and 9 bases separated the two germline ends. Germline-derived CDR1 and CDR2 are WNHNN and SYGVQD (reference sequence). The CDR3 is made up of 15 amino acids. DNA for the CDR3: TGCGCCAGCAGTGAGTCGGGGCGGAACACAGATACGCAGTATTTT. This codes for CASSESGRNTDTQYF.

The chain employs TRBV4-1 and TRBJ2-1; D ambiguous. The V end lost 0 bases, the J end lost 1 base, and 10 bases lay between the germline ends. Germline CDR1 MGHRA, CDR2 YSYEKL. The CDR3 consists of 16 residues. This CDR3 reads CASSQDTASSYNEQFF. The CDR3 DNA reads TGCGCCAGCAGCCAAGATACGGCTTCATCCTACAATGAGCAGTTCTTC.

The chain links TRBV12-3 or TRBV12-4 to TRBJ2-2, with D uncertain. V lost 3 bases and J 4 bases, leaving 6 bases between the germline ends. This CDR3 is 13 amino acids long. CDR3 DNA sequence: TGTGCCAGCAGTTTTCTGCGCACCGGGGAGCTGTTTTTT. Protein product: CASSFLRTGELFF.

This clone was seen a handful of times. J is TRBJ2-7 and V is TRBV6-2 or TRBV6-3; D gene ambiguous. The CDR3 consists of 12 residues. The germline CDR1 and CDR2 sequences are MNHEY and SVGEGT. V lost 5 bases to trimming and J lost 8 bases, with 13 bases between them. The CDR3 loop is CASSRSNAQQYF. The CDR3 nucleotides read TGTGCCAGCAGTCGGTCGAACGCCCAGCAGTACTTC.